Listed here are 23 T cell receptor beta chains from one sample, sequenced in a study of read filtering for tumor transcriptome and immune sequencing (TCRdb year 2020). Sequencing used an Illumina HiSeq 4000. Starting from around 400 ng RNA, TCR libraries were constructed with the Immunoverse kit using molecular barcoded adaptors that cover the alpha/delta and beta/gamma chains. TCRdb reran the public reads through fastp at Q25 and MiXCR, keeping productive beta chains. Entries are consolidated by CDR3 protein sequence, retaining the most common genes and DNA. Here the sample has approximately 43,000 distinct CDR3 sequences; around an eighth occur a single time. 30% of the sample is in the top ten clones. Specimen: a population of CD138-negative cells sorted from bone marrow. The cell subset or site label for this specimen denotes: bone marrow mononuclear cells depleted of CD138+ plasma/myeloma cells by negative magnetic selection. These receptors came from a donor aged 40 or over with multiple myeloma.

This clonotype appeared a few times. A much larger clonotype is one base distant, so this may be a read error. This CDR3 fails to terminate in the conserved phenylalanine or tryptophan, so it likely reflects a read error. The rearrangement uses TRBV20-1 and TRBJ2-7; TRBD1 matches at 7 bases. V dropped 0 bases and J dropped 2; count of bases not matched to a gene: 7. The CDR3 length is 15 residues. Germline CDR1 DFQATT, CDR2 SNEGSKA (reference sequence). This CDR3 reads CSARDSGRGTYEQYL. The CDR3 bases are TGCAGTGCTAGAGATTCCGGCAGGGGGACCTACGAGCAGTACCTC.

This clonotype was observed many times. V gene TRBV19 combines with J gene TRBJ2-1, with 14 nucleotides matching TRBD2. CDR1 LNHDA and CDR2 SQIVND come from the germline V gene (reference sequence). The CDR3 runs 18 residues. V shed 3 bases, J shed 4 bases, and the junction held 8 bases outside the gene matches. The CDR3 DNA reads TGTGCCAGTAGTATTGGTTCGGGACTAGCGGGAGCGTACAATGAGCAGTTCTTC. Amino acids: CASSIGSGLAGAYNEQFF.

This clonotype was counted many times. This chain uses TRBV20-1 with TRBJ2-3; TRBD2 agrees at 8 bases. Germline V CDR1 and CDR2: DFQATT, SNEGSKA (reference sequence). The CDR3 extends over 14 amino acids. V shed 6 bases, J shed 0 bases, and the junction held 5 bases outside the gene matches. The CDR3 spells CSAPGGGSTDTQYF. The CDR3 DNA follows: TGCAGTGCCCCGGGCGGGGGGAGCACAGATACGCAGTATTTT.

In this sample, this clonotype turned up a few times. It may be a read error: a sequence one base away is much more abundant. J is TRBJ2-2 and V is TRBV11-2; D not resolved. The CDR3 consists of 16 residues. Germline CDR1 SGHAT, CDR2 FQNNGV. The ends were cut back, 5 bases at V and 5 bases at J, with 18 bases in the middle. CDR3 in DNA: TGTGCCAGCAGCCACCCACACAGTGCAGGAACCGGGGAGCTGTTTTTT. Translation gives CASSHPHSAGTGELFF.

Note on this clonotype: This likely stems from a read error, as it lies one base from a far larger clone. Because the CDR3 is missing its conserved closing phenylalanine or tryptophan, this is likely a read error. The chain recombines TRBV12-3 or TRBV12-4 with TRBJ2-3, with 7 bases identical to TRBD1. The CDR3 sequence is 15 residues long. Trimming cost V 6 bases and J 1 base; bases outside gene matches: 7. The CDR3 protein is CASRKQGLGTDTQYL. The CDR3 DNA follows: TGTGCCAGCAGAAAACAGGGGTTGGGCACAGATACGCAGTATCTT.

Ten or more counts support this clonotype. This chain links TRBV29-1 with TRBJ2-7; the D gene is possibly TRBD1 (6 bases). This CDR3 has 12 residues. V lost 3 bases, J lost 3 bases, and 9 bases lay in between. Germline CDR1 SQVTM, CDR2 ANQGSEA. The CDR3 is CSVENRDYEQYF. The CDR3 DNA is TGCAGCGTTGAGAACAGGGACTACGAGCAGTACTTC.

The CDR3 loop is CASSLRGGATTNEKLFF. CDR3 sequence (DNA): TGTGCCAGCAGCCTCCGGGGAGGTGCAACAACTAATGAAAAACTGTTTTTT. This chain joins TRBV7-9 and TRBJ1-4, with no clear D. Trimming removed 5 bases at V and 0 bases at J, with 16 bases between. CDR1 is SEHNR and CDR2 is FQNEAQ in the germline V gene (reference sequence). The CDR3 spans 17 residues.

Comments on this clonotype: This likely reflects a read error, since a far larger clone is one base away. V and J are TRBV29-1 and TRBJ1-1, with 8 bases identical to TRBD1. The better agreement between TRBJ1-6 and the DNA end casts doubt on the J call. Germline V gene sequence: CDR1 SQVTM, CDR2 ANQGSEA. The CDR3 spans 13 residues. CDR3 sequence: CSVRQGRDSLLHF. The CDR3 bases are TGCAGCGTGAGACAGGGGCGGGATTCACTCCTCCACTTT.

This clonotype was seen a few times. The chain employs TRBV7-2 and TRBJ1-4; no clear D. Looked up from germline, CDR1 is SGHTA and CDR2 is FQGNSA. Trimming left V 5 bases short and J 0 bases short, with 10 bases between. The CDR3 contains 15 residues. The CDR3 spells CASSPPWATNEKLFF. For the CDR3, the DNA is TGTGCCAGCAGCCCTCCCTGGGCAACTAATGAAAAACTGTTTTTT. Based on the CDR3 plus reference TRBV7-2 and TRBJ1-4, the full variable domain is GAGVSQSPSNKVTEKGKDVELRCDPISGHTALYWYRQSLGQGLEFLIYFQGNSAPDKSGLPSDRFSAERTGGSVSTLTIQRTQQEDSAVYLCASSPPWATNEKLFFGSGTQLSVL.

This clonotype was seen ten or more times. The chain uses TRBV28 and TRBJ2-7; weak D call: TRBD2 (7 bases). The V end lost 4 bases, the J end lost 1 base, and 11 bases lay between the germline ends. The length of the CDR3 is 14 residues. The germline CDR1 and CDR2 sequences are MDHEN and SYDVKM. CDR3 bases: TGTGCCAGCAGTTCGGGGGGCGGATCCTACGAGCAGTACTTC. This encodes CASSSGGGSYEQYF.

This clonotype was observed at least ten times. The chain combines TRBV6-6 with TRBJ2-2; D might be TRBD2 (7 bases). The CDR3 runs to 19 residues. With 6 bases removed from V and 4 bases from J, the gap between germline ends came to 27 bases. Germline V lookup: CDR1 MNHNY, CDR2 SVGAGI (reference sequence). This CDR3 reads CASRPRGAGENSGTGELFF. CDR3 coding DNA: TGTGCCAGCAGACCTCGGGGGGCGGGAGAGAACAGTGGCACCGGGGAGCTGTTTTTT.

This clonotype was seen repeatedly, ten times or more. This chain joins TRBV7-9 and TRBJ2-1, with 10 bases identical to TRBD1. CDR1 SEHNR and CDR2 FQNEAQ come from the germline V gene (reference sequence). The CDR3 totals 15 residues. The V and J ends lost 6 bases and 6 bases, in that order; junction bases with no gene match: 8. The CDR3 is CASSRGQGVSNEQFF. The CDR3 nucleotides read TGTGCCAGCAGTCGAGGACAGGGGGTTAGCAATGAGCAGTTCTTC.

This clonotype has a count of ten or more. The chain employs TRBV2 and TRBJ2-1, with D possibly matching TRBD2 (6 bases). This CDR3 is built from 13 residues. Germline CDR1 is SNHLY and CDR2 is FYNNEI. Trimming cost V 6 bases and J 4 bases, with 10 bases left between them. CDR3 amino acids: CASSVSGYNEQFF. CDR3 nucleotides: TGTGCCAGCAGCGTTAGCGGATACAATGAGCAGTTCTTC. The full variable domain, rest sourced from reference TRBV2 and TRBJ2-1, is EPEVTQTPSHQVTQMGQEVILRCVPISNHLYFYWYRQILGQKVEFLVSFYNNEISEKSEIFDDQFSVERPDGSNFTLKIRSTKLEDSAMYFCASSVSGYNEQFFGPGTRLTVL.

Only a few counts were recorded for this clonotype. CDR3 coding DNA: TGTGCCAGCAGCTTAGAGGAATACAATGAGCAGTTCTTC. It yields the protein CASSLEEYNEQFF. This chain joins TRBV7-6 and TRBJ2-1; the D is unclear. The CDR3 has 13 amino acids. Germline CDR1 and CDR2: SGHVS and FNYEAQ. The germline V and J ends were trimmed by 1 base and 4 bases, with 5 bases remaining between them.

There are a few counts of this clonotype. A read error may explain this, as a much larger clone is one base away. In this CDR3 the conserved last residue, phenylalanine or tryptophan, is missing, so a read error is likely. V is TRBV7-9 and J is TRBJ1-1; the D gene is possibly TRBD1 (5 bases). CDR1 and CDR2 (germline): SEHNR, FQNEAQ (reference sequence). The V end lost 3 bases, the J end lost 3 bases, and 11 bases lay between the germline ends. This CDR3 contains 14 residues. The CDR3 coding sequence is TGTGCCAGCAGCTTCGGGTGGGGGGACACTGAAGCTTTCTAT. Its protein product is CASSFGWGDTEAFY.

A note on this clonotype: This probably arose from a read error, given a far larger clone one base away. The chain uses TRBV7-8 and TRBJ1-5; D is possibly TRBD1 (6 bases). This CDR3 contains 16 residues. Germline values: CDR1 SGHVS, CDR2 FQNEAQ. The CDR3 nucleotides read TGTGCCTGCAGCTTAGGACAACTAGGGGGGCATCAGCCCCAGCATTTT. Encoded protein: CACSLGQLGGHQPQHF.

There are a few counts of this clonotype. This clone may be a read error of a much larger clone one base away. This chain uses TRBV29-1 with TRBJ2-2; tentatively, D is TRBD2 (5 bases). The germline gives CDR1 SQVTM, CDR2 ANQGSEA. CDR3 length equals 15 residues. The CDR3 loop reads CSVRVGGSNTRELFF. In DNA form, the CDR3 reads TGCAGCGTTCGGGTAGGAGGCTCGAACACCAGGGAGCTGTTTTTT.

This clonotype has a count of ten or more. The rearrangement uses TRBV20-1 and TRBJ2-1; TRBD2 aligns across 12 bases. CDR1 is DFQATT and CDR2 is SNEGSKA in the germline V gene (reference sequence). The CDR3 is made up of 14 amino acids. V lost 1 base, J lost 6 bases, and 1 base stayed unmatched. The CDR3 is CSARGTSGANEQFF. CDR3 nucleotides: TGCAGTGCTAGAGGGACTAGCGGGGCCAATGAGCAGTTCTTC.

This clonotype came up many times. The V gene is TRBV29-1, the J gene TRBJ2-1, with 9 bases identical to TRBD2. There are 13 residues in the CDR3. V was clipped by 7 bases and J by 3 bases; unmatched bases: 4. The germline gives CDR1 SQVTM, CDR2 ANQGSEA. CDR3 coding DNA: TGCAGCGGGCGGGAGGGCCGCTACAATGAGCAGTTCTTC. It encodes CSGREGRYNEQFF.

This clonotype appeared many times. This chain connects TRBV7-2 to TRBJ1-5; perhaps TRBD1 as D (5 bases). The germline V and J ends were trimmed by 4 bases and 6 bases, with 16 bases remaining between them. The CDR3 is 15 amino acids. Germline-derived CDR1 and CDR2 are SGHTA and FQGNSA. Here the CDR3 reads CASSYTGQGSQPQHF. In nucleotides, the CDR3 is TGTGCCAGCAGCTACACGGGGCAGGGAAGTCAGCCCCAGCATTTT.

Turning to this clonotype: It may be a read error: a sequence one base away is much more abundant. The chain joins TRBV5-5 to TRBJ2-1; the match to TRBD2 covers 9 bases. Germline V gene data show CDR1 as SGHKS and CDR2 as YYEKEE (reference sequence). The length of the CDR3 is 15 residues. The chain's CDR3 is CASGLRVAGVVEQFF. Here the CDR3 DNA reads TGTGCCAGCGGCTTGCGGGTAGCGGGAGTGGTTGAGCAGTTCTTC.

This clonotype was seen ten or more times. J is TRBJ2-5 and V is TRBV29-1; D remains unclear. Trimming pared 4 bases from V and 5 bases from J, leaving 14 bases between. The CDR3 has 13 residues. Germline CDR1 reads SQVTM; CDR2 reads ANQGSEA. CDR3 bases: TGCAGCGTTGCAAAAAATGGGCCGGAGACCCAGTACTTC. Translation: CSVAKNGPETQYF.

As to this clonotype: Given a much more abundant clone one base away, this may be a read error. Written as DNA, the CDR3 is TGTGCCAGCAGCGTAAGAGGGCTACAAGAGACCCAGTACTTC. Amino acids: CASSVRGLQETQYF. The chain recombines TRBV7-9 with TRBJ2-5; D possibly corresponds to TRBD2 (5 bases). Trimming removed 5 bases from V and 2 bases from J, with 12 bases in between. The CDR3 length is 14 residues. Germline-derived CDR1 and CDR2 are SEHNR and FQNEAQ (reference sequence).